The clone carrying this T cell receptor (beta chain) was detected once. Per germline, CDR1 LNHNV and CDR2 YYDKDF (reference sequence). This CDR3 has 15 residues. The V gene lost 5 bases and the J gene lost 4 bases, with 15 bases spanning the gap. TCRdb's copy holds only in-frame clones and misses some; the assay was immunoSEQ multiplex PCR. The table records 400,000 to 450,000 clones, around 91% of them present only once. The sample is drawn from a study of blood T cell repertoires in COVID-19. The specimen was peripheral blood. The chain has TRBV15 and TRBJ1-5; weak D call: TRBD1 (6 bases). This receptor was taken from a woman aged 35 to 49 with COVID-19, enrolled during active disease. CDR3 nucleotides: TGTGCCACCAGCCCTAACCCCCAGGGGAATCAGCCCCAGCATTTT. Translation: CATSPNPQGNQPQHF.